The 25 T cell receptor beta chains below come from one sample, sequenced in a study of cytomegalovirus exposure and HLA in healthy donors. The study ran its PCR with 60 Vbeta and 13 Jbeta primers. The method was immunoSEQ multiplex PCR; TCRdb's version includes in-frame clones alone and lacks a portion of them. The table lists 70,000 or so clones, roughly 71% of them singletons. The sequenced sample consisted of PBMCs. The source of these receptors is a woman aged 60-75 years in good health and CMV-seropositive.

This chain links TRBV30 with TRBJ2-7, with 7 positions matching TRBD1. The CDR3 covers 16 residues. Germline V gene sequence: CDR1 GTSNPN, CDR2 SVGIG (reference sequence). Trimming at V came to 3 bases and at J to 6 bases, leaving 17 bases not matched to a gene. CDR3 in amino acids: CAWRTRGQALWGEQYF. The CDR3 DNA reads TGTGCCTGGAGAACCCGCGGACAGGCGCTTTGGGGCGAGCAGTACTTC.

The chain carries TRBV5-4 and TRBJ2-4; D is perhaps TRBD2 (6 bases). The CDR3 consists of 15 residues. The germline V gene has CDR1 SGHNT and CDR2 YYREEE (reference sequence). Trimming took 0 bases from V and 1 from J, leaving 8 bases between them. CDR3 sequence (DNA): TGTGCCAGCAGCTTGGAACGGGAGGCCAAAAACATTCAGTACTTC. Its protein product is CASSLEREAKNIQYF.

In nucleotides, the CDR3 is TGTGCCAGCAGCATTACAGGGGGCCCCTACGAGCAGTACTTC. Its protein is CASSITGGPYEQYF. The V gene is TRBV7-2, the J gene TRBJ2-7; 9 nucleotides agree with TRBD1. This CDR3 region has 14 residues. Germline V gene data show CDR1 as SGHTA and CDR2 as FQGNSA. With 5 bases clipped from V and 2 bases from J, the junction kept 4 bases outside the gene matches. Looking up the rest from reference TRBV7-2 and TRBJ2-7 gives the full variable domain: GAGVSQSPSNKVTEKGKDVELRCDPISGHTALYWYRQSLGQGLEFLIYFQGNSAPDKSGLPSDRFSAERTGGSVSTLTIQRTQQEDSAVYLCASSITGGPYEQYFGPGTRLTVT.

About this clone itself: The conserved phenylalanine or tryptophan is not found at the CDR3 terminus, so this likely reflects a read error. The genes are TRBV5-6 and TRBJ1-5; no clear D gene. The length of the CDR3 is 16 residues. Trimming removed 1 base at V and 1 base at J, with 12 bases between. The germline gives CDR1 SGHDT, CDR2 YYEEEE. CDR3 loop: CASSLYVPWSNQPQHV. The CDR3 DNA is TGTGCCAGCAGCTTGTATGTTCCTTGGAGCAATCAGCCCCAGCATGTT.

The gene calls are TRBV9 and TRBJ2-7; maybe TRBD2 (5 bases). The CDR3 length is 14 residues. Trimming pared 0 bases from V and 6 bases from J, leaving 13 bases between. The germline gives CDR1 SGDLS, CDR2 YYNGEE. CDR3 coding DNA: TGTGCCAGCAGCGTAGCCCCACAAGAGGGCGAGCAGTACTTC. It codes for CASSVAPQEGEQYF.

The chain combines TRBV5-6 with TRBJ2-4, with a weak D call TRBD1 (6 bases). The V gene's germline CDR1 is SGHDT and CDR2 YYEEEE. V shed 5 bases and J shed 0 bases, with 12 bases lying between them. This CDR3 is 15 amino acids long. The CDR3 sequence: CASRRWGLAKNIQYF. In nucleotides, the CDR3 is TGTGCCAGCAGGAGGTGGGGGCTAGCCAAAAACATTCAGTACTTC. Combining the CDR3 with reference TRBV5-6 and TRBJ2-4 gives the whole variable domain DAGVTQSPTHLIKTRGQQVTLRCSPKSGHDTVSWYQQALGQGPQFIFQYYEEEERQRGNFPDRFSGHQFPNYSSELNVNALLLGDSALYLCASRRWGLAKNIQYFGAGTRLSVL.

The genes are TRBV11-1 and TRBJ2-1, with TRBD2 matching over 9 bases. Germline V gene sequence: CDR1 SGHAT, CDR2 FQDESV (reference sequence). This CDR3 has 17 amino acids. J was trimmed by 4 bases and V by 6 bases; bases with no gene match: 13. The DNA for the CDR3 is TGTGCCAGCAGACCTCTTACCGGGACTAGCTATTACAATGAGCAGTTCTTC. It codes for CASRPLTGTSYYNEQFF. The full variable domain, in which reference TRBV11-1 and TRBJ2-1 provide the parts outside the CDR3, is EAEVAQSPRYKITEKSQAVAFWCDPISGHATLYWYRQILGQGPELLVQFQDESVVDDSQLPKDRFSAERLKGVDSTLKIQPAELGDSAMYLCASRPLTGTSYYNEQFFGPGTRLTVL.

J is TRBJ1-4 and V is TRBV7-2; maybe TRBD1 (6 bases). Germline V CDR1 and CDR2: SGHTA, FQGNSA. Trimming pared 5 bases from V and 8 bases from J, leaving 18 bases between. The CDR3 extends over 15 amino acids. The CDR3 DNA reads TGTGCCAGCAGCGCCGCTACAGGGAAAAGCGAAAAACTGTTTTTT. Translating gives CASSAATGKSEKLFF.

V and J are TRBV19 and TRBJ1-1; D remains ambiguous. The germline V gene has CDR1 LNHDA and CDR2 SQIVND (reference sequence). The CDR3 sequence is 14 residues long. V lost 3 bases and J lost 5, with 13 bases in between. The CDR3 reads CASSITGGGTEAFF. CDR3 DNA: TGTGCCAGTAGTATTACGGGTGGAGGGACTGAAGCTTTCTTT.

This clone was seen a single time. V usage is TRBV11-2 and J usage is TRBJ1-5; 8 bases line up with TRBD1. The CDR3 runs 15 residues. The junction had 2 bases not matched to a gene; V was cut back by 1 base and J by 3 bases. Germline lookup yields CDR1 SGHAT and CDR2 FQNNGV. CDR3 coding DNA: TGTGCCAGCAGCTTAGGGACAGGGTCCAATCAGCCCCAGCATTTT. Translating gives CASSLGTGSNQPQHF.

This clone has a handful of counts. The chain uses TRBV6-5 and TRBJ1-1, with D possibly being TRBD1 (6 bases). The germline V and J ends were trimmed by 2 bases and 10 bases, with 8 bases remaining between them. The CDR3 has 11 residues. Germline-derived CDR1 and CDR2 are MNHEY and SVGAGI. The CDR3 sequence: CASSYGRGAFF. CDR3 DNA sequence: TGTGCCAGCAGTTACGGCAGGGGAGCTTTCTTT.

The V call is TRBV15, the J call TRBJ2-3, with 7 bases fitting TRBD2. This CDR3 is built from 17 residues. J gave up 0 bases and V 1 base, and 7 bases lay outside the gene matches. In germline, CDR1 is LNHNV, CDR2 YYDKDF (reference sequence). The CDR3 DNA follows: TGTGCCACCAGCAGAGGAGGTGGCGGGAGTAGCACAGATACGCAGTATTTT. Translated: CATSRGGGGSSTDTQYF.

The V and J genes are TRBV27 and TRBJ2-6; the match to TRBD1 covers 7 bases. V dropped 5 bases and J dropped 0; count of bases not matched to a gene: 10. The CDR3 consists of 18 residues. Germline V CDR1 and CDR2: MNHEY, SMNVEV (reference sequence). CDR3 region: CASSTFYRDSSGANVLTF. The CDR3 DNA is TGTGCCAGCAGTACCTTCTACAGGGACAGCTCTGGGGCCAACGTCCTGACTTTC.

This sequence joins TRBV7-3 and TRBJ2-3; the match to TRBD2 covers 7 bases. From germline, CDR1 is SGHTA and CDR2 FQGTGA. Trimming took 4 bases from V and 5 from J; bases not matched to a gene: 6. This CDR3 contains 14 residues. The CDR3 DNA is TGTGCCAGCAGCTCATGGGGGGGAGTAGATACGCAGTATTTT. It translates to CASSSWGGVDTQYF.

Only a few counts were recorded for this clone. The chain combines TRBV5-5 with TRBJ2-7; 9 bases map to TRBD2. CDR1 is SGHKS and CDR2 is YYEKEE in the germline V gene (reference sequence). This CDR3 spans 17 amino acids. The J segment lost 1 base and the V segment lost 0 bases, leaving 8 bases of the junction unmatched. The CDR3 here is CASSLDLFLAGSYEQYF. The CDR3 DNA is TGTGCCAGCAGCTTGGATTTGTTTCTAGCGGGGTCCTACGAGCAGTACTTC.

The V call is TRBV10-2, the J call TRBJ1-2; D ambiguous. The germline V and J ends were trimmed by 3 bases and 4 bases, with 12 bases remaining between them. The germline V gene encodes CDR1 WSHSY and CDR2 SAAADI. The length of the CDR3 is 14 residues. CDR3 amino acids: CASSDMGSGYGYTF. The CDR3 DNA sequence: TGCGCCAGCAGTGATATGGGAAGCGGCTATGGCTACACCTTC.

The CDR3 spells CASSQGHDRTYEQYF. The CDR3 DNA reads as TGTGCCAGCAGCCAGGGCCACGACAGGACCTACGAGCAGTACTTC. The chain is built from TRBV7-3 and TRBJ2-7, with D maybe TRBD1 (6 bases). Between the trimmed V and J ends, which lost 5 bases and 2 bases, there was a span of 16 bases. Germline CDR1 is SGHTA and CDR2 is FQGTGA. This CDR3 is 15 amino acids long.

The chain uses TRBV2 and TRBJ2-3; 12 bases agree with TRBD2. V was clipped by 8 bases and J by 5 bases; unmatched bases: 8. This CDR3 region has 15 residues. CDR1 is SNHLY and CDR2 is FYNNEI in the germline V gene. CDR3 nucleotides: TGTGCCAGCTCACCTAGCGGGGGGGCCGGAGATACGCAGTATTTT. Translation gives CASSPSGGAGDTQYF.

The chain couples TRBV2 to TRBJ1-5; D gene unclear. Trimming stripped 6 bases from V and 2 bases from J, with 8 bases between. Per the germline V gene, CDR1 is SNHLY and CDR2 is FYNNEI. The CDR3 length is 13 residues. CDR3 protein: CASRAVGNQPQHF. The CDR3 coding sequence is TGTGCCAGCAGAGCGGTAGGCAATCAGCCCCAGCATTTT.

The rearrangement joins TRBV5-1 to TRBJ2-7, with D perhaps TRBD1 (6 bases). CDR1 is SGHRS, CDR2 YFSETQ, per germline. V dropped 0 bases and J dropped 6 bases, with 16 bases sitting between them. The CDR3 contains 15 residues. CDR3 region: CASSLERSGDGEQYF. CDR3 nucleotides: TGCGCCAGCAGCTTGGAGCGCTCAGGGGACGGCGAGCAGTACTTC.

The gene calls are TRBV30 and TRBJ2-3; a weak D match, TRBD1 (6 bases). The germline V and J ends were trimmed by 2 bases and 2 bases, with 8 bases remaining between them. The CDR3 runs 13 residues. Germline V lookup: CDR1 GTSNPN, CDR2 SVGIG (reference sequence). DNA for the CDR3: TGTGCCTGGAGTTACAGGGTCACAGATACGCAGTATTTT. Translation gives CAWSYRVTDTQYF.

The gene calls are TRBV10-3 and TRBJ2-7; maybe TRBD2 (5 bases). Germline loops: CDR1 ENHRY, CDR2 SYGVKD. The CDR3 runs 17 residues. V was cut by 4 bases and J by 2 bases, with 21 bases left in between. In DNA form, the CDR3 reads TGTGCCATCAGTGCGGAAGGAGGTAAACCTTGGGCCTACGAGCAGTACTTC. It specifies CAISAEGGKPWAYEQYF.

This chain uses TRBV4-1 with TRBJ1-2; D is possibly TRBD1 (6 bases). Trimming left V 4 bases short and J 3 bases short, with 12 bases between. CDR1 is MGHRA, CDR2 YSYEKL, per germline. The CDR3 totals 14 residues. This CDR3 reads CASSPQTGDYGYTF. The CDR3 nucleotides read TGCGCCAGCAGCCCGCAGACAGGAGACTATGGCTACACCTTC.

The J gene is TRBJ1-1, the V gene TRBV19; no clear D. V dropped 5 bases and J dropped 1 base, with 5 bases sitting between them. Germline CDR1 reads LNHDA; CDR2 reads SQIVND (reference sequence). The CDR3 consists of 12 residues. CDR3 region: CASSRQNTEAFF. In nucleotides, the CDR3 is TGTGCCAGTAGTCGACAGAACACTGAAGCTTTCTTT.

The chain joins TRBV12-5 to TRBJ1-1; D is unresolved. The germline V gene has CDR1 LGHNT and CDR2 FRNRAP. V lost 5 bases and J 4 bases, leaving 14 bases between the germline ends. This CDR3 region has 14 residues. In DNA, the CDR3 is TGTGCTAGTGGTCTCCGACTTGTCGGCACTGAAGCTTTCTTT. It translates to CASGLRLVGTEAFF.